What follows are 20 T cell receptor beta chains derived from one specimen sequenced in a study of CD8 T cells in Susac syndrome. RNA, at about 0.45 to 1 ug, was reverse transcribed with random hexamers. One entry per CDR3 protein, called by TCRdb with MiXCR from the immunoSEQ multiplex PCR reads. The repertoire consists of under 200,000 distinct CDR3 sequences, with 90% to 97% occurring once and the leading ten covering 0.12%. Specimen: CD4+ T cells from PBMCs. The origin of the receptors is a human donor with Susac syndrome.

The rearrangement uses TRBV3-1 and TRBJ1-5; D remains unclear. This CDR3 comprises 15 residues. Trimming left V 2 bases short and J 1 base short, with 9 bases between. Germline CDR1 LGHDT, CDR2 YNNKEL (reference sequence). CDR3 residues: CASSQSLLSNQPQHF. DNA for the CDR3: TGTGCCAGCAGCCAAAGTTTATTAAGCAATCAGCCCCAGCATTTT.

The chain uses TRBV3-1 and TRBJ2-1; D call uncertain. CDR3 length: 14 residues. CDR1 and CDR2 from the germline V gene are LGHDT and YNNKEL (reference sequence). Trimming stripped 9 bases from V and 1 base from J, with 13 bases between. In DNA form, the CDR3 reads TGTGCCAGTGAACGGATGGGGTCCTACAATGAGCAGTTCTTC. It is translated as CASERMGSYNEQFF.

The genes are TRBV28 and TRBJ2-7, with D perhaps matching TRBD2 (5 bases). The germline V gene has CDR1 MDHEN and CDR2 SYDVKM. Trimming left V 6 bases short and J 1 base short, with 19 bases between. The CDR3 spans 16 residues. The CDR3 is CASSAGMAVRSYEQYV. The CDR3 nucleotides are TGTGCCAGCAGCGCCGGGATGGCTGTTCGGTCCTACGAGCAGTACGTC.

The J gene is TRBJ1-5, the V gene TRBV5-6; TRBD1 agrees at 7 bases. Losses at the gene ends were 0 bases for V and 0 bases for J; bases not matched to a gene: 3. Germline lookup yields CDR1 SGHDT and CDR2 YYEEEE. The CDR3 sequence is 16 residues long. DNA for the CDR3: TGTGCCAGCAGCTTGGCGACAGGGAATAGCAATCAGCCCCAGCATTTT. Translating gives CASSLATGNSNQPQHF.

The rearrangement uses TRBV20-1 and TRBJ1-3; D ambiguous. Trimming left V 2 bases short and J 0 bases short, with 11 bases between. Germline assignment: CDR1 DFQATT and CDR2 SNEGSKA (reference sequence). The CDR3 loop spans 15 amino acids. This CDR3 reads CSARLLGSSGNTIYF. In nucleotides, the CDR3 is TGCAGTGCTAGACTATTAGGGAGCTCTGGAAACACCATATATTTT.

The chain combines TRBV20-1 with TRBJ2-1; a possible D gene is TRBD2 (6 bases). Germline CDR1 reads DFQATT; CDR2 reads SNEGSKA (reference sequence). The CDR3 has 17 residues. Deletions cut 3 bases from V and 0 bases from J, with 18 bases between. CDR3 DNA sequence: TGCAGTGCTAGCGGGGACTGGCTTTCGGACTCCTACAATGAGCAGTTCTTC. It yields the protein CSASGDWLSDSYNEQFF.

The chain links TRBV5-6 to TRBJ2-6, with 9 bases fitting TRBD1. V shed 1 base, J shed 0 bases, and the junction held 2 bases outside the gene matches. The germline CDR1 and CDR2 sequences are SGHDT and YYEEEE. The CDR3 has 17 amino acids. CDR3 amino acids: CASSLRQGVSGANVLTF. The CDR3 nucleotides are TGTGCCAGCAGCTTGAGACAGGGGGTCTCTGGGGCCAACGTCCTGACTTTC.

This clonotype was picked up a small number of times. The genes are TRBV7-9 and TRBJ2-1; D is undetermined. Germline assignment: CDR1 SEHNR and CDR2 FQNEAQ (reference sequence). V was clipped by 3 bases and J by 7 bases, with 4 bases between them. The length of the CDR3 is 11 residues. The CDR3 here is CASSFDNEQFF. Written as DNA, the CDR3 is TGTGCCAGCAGCTTTGATAATGAGCAGTTCTTC.

The chain is built from TRBV7-2 and TRBJ2-2; 11 positions match TRBD2. The J segment lost 5 bases and the V segment lost 3 bases, leaving 8 bases of the junction unmatched. This CDR3 region has 17 residues. CDR1 and CDR2 from the germline V gene are SGHTA and FQGNSA. CDR3 sequence (DNA): TGTGCCAGCAGCTTCCTCAGTTGGACTAGCGGGACCGGGGAGCTGTTTTTT. Translating it yields CASSFLSWTSGTGELFF.

CDR3 sequence (DNA): TGTGCCTGGAGTGTACCCGGGAGGGCCTCCGGGGAGCTGTTTTTT. As protein: CAWSVPGRASGELFF. The chain has TRBV30 and TRBJ2-2; 8 nucleotides agree with TRBD2. Germline V gene sequence: CDR1 GTSNPN, CDR2 SVGIG (reference sequence). This CDR3 is 15 amino acids long. Trimming at V came to 0 bases and at J to 6 bases, leaving 6 bases not matched to a gene.

The chain employs TRBV7-9 and TRBJ1-4; 7 bases align to TRBD1. V trimming: 6 bases; J trimming: 5 bases; junction bases outside the gene matches: 9. The CDR3 is made up of 15 amino acids. The germline V gene encodes CDR1 SEHNR and CDR2 FQNEAQ (reference sequence). CDR3: CASSYRDSLNEKLFF. The CDR3 DNA follows: TGTGCCAGCAGTTACCGGGACAGCTTAAATGAAAAACTGTTTTTT.

The CDR3 coding sequence is TGTGCCTGGAGCAGGGATACGACTGAAGCTTTCTTT. Translation gives CAWSRDTTEAFF. V is TRBV30 and J is TRBJ1-1, with TRBD1 as a possible D gene (5 bases). CDR3 length equals 12 residues. Germline lookup yields CDR1 GTSNPN and CDR2 SVGIG (reference sequence). V lost 3 bases and J lost 5, with 10 bases in between.

J is TRBJ2-3 and V is TRBV30; D is ambiguous. V was cut by 2 bases and J by 1 base, with 10 bases left in between. This CDR3 is 14 amino acids long. Per the germline V gene, CDR1 is GTSNPN and CDR2 is SVGIG (reference sequence). The CDR3 DNA reads as TGTGCCTGGAGTTGGTCGATGGGCACAGATACGCAGTATTTT. It is translated as CAWSWSMGTDTQYF.

This clonotype was seen only once. V gene TRBV2 combines with J gene TRBJ2-5; D is unclear. V lost 7 bases, J lost 3 bases, and 9 bases lay in between. Per the germline V gene, CDR1 is SNHLY and CDR2 is FYNNEI. This CDR3 has 12 amino acids. The CDR3, as DNA: TGTGCCAGCACTTATGCGGAAGAGACCCAGTACTTC. Amino acid sequence: CASTYAEETQYF.

The chain is built from TRBV2 and TRBJ1-5; no firm D call. V lost 4 bases and J lost 4, with 11 bases in between. Germline lookup yields CDR1 SNHLY and CDR2 FYNNEI. The CDR3 consists of 14 residues. The CDR3 region is CASSGRQANQPQHF. CDR3 coding DNA: TGTGCCAGCAGTGGGCGGCAGGCTAATCAGCCCCAGCATTTT. The full variable domain, rest sourced from reference TRBV2 and TRBJ1-5, is EPEVTQTPSHQVTQMGQEVILRCVPISNHLYFYWYRQILGQKVEFLVSFYNNEISEKSEIFDDQFSVERPDGSNFTLKIRSTKLEDSAMYFCASSGRQANQPQHFGDGTRLSIL.

The V gene is TRBV4-3, the J gene TRBJ1-5; D remains unclear. Germline-derived CDR1 and CDR2 are LGHNA and YSLEER. The CDR3 sequence is 13 residues long. The V and J ends lost 0 bases and 7 bases respectively, with 7 bases between them. This chain's CDR3 is CASSQERQQPQHF. The CDR3 DNA follows: TGCGCCAGCAGCCAAGAGAGGCAACAGCCCCAGCATTTT.

The J gene is TRBJ1-6, the V gene TRBV6-7, with D possibly TRBD1 on 5 matching bases. TRBV6-7 is noted as an ORF with a role that remains uncertain. The CDR3 contains 16 residues. Trimming took 2 bases from V and 7 from J, leaving 15 bases between them. The CDR3 coding sequence is TGTGCCAGCAGTTACCCGAAGGGCGGGGGAAATTCACCCCTCCACTTT. Its protein product is CASSYPKGGGNSPLHF.

The chain is built from TRBV20-1 and TRBJ2-7, with D perhaps TRBD1 (5 bases). Germline assignment: CDR1 DFQATT and CDR2 SNEGSKA (reference sequence). V was shortened by 0 bases and J by 3 bases, with 12 bases between the two germline ends. The length of the CDR3 is 14 residues. CDR3: CSARDRGRVYEQYF. In DNA, the CDR3 is TGCAGTGCTAGAGATAGGGGCAGAGTCTACGAGCAGTACTTC.

CDR3 protein: CSVDSSGTYNEQFF. The CDR3, as DNA: TGCAGCGTTGACTCTAGCGGGACCTACAATGAGCAGTTCTTC. This chain connects TRBV29-1 to TRBJ2-1, with 9 bases that match TRBD2. The CDR3 consists of 14 residues. In germline, CDR1 is SQVTM, CDR2 ANQGSEA. The V segment lost 3 bases and the J segment 2 bases; nucleotides outside the gene matches: 2.

This chain connects TRBV2 to TRBJ2-7; TRBD1 aligns across 9 bases. V trimming: 3 bases; J trimming: 1 base; junction bases outside the gene matches: 4. The CDR3 length is 15 residues. The germline gives CDR1 SNHLY, CDR2 FYNNEI. The CDR3, as DNA: TGTGCCAGCAGTGACGGAGGACAGGGGTCCTACGAGCAGTACGTC. Translated, it gives CASSDGGQGSYEQYV.